These 10 T cell receptor beta chains were all obtained from the same sample, sequenced in a study of CD8+ T cells in alopecia areata. Extracted RNA was reverse transcribed, and the resulting cDNA served as sequencing template. Profiled with immunoSEQ multiplex PCR; TCRdb holds only in-frame clones, not every one. The sample has roughly 100,000 clones, roughly 64% seen once. Treatment reported: oral pan-JAK inhibitor, 5-10 mg twice daily. The source was CD8+ T cells sorted from blood, collected at week 4, from a patient treated with tofacitinib. The receptors derive from a human donor with alopecia areata.

In its sample, this clone was seen a few times. The sample carries other DNA sequences with the same CDR3. The chain employs TRBV7-9 and TRBJ2-6; D is unclear. Germline CDR1 reads SEHNR; CDR2 reads FQNEAQ (reference sequence). The CDR3 has 14 residues. V dropped 1 base and J dropped 0 bases, with 1 base sitting between them. The CDR3 region is CASSLDSGANVLTF. DNA of the CDR3: TGTGCCAGCAGCTTAGACTCTGGGGCCAACGTCCTGACTTTC.

The chain carries TRBV30 and TRBJ2-3; 11 bases align to TRBD2. The CDR3 covers 14 residues. The germline gives CDR1 GTSNPN, CDR2 SVGIG (reference sequence). Trimming removed 3 bases from V and 6 bases from J; junction bases left unmatched: 5. DNA for the CDR3: TGTGCCTGGAGCCTAGCGGGAGGCCATGATACGCAGTATTTT. This gives the protein CAWSLAGGHDTQYF.

The chain uses TRBV7-8 and TRBJ2-1; 10 bases line up with TRBD2. J was trimmed by 7 bases and V by 4 bases; bases with no gene match: 7. Germline V gives CDR1 SGHVS, CDR2 FQNEAQ. This CDR3 contains 15 residues. The CDR3 DNA reads as TGTGCCAGCAGCTCTCAGCGGGGGGGCTCGAATGAGCAGTTCTTC. It codes for CASSSQRGGSNEQFF. Supplemented by reference TRBV7-8 and TRBJ2-1, the full variable domain reads GAGVSQSPRYKVAKRGQDVALRCDPISGHVSLFWYQQALGQGPEFLTYFQNEAQLDKSGLPSDRFFAERPEGSVSTLKIQRTQQEDSAVYLCASSSQRGGSNEQFFGPGTRLTVL.

The V call is TRBV4-2, the J call TRBJ2-5; D might be TRBD2 (6 bases). Germline loops: CDR1 LGHNA, CDR2 YNFKEQ. The CDR3 length is 17 residues. Deletions cut 7 bases from V and 1 base from J, with 22 bases between. In DNA form, the CDR3 reads TGTGCCAGCACTAAAGAATCAGGCCTAGCGAGCCAAGAGACCCAGTACTTC. It translates to CASTKESGLASQETQYF.

V is TRBV4-1 and J is TRBJ2-5; possibly TRBD1 for D (5 bases). There are 17 residues in the CDR3. The germline V gene encodes CDR1 MGHRA and CDR2 YSYEKL. V was trimmed by 2 bases and J by 0 bases, leaving 16 bases between them. The CDR3 spells CASSQQLVQANQETQYF. The CDR3 bases are TGCGCCAGCAGCCAACAGCTGGTACAGGCGAACCAAGAGACCCAGTACTTC.

V usage is TRBV5-1 and J usage is TRBJ2-5; 10 bases agree with TRBD2. The germline V gene encodes CDR1 SGHRS and CDR2 YFSETQ. The CDR3 is 16 residues long. The ends lost 2 bases at V and 1 base at J; junction bases unmatched: 5. Here the CDR3 DNA reads TGCGCCAGCAGCTTCGGACTAGCGGACCCCCAAGAGACCCAGTACTTC. Amino acid sequence: CASSFGLADPQETQYF.

CDR3 nucleotides: TGCAGCGCAGCAACAGGGACCTCTGGGGCCAACGTCCTGACTTTC. This sequence encodes CSAATGTSGANVLTF. The gene calls are TRBV29-1 and TRBJ2-6; perhaps TRBD1 as D (6 bases). This CDR3 comprises 15 residues. V lost 7 bases, J lost 0 bases, and 13 bases lay in between. In germline, CDR1 is SQVTM, CDR2 ANQGSEA.

This clone was observed a few times. V and J are TRBV29-1 and TRBJ2-1; 8 bases line up with TRBD2. Looked up from germline, CDR1 is SQVTM and CDR2 is ANQGSEA. Trimming at V came to 7 bases and at J to 5 bases, leaving 7 bases not matched to a gene. This CDR3 region has 13 residues. CDR3 sequence (DNA): TGCAGCGCACGGGGGGGGCGACACAATGAGCAGTTCTTC. Its translation: CSARGGRHNEQFF.

The V gene is TRBV7-2, the J gene TRBJ1-1; maybe TRBD1 (5 bases). This CDR3 is 16 amino acids long. V was trimmed by 5 bases and J by 0 bases, leaving 16 bases between them. The germline CDR1 and CDR2 sequences are SGHTA and FQGNSA. DNA for the CDR3: TGTGCCAGCAGCCCGGGGCAGCCGATCATGAACACTGAAGCTTTCTTT. Translation: CASSPGQPIMNTEAFF.

This clone was detected a few times. V and J are TRBV5-1 and TRBJ2-7; 7 bases map to TRBD1. The junction had 13 bases not matched to a gene; V was cut back by 1 base and J by 3 bases. Per germline, CDR1 SGHRS and CDR2 YFSETQ. The CDR3 runs 17 residues. CDR3 protein: CASSLPPTGVNLYEQYF. DNA for the CDR3: TGCGCCAGCAGCTTGCCCCCTACAGGGGTAAACCTCTACGAGCAGTACTTC.